This T cell receptor beta chain was sequenced in a study of T cell responses to AZD1222 COVID-19 vaccine. The data were produced by immunoSEQ multiplex PCR, yet TCRdb's version contains in-frame clones alone and is incomplete. The top ten hold about 4.6% of the sample, which has roughly 33,000 clones, around 78% seen once. Germline loops: CDR1 MNHEY, CDR2 SMNVEV (reference sequence). The ends were cut back, 7 bases at V and 2 bases at J, with 8 bases in the middle. This CDR3 spans 12 amino acids. The V and J genes are TRBV27 and TRBJ1-2, with D uncertain. The clonotype was recovered from an adult who received the AZD1222 COVID-19 vaccine. The starting material was peripheral blood, obtained 28 days after the second AZD1222 dose. DNA of the CDR3: TGTGCCAGCAAAGGAGAGAACTATGGCTACACCTTC. It yields the protein CASKGENYGYTF.